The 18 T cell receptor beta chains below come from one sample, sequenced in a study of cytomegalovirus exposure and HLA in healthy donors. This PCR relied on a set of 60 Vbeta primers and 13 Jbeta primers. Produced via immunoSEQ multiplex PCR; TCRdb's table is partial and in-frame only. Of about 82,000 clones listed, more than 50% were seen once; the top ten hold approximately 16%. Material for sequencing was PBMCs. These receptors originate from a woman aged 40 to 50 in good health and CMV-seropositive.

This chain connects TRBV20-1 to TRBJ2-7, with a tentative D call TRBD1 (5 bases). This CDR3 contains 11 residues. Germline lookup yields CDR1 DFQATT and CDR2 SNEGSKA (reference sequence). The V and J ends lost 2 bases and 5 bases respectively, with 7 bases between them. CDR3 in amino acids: CSARKGNEQYF. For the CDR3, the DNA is TGCAGTGCTAGAAAGGGGAACGAGCAGTACTTC.

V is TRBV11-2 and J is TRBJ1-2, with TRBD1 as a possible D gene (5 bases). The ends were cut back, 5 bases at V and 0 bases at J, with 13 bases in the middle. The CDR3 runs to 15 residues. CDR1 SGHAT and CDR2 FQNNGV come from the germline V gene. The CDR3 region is CASSSLRGSNYGYTF. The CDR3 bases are TGTGCCAGCAGCAGTCTAAGGGGTTCTAACTATGGCTACACCTTC.

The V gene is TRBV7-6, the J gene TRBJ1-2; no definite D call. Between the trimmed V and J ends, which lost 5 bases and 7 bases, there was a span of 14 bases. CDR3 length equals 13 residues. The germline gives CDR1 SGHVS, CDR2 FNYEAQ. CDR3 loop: CASSPNEGSGYTF. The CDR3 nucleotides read TGTGCCAGCAGCCCGAACGAGGGCTCTGGCTACACCTTC.

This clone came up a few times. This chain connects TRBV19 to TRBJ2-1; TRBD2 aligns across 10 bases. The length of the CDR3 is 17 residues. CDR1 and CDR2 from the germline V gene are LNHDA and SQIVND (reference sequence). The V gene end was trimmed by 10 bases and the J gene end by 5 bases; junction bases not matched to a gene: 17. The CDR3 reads CAKNDVASGSRNNEQFF. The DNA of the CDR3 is TGTGCCAAAAACGACGTGGCTAGCGGGAGCCGGAACAATGAGCAGTTCTTC.

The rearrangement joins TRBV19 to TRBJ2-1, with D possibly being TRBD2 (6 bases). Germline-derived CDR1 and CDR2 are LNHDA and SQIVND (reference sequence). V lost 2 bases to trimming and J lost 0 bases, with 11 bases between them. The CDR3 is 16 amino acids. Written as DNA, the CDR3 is TGTGCCAGTAGTATATTTGCGGGGTCCTCCTACAATGAGCAGTTCTTC. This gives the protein CASSIFAGSSYNEQFF.

CDR3 bases: TGTGCCAGCAGCCTTCTGACAGGGGGCTACGAGCAGTACTTC. This translates into CASSLLTGGYEQYF. The chain carries TRBV6-6 and TRBJ2-7, with 9 bases lining up with TRBD1. J lost 3 bases, V lost 6 bases, and 6 bases had no gene match. There are 14 residues in the CDR3. CDR1 and CDR2 (germline): MNHNY, SVGAGI (reference sequence).

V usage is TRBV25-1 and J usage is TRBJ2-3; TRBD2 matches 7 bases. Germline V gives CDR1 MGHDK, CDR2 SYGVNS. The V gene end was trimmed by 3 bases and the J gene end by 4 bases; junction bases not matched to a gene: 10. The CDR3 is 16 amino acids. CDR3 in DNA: TGTGCCAGCAGTGAGGGGTGGGTGGGGAGGGCAGATACGCAGTATTTT. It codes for CASSEGWVGRADTQYF.

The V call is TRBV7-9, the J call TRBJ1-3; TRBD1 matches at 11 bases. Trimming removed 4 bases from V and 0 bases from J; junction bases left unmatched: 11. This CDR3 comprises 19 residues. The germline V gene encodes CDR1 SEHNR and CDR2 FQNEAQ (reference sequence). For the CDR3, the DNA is TGTGCCAGCAGCTCCGGGACAGGGGGTAAAGGTCCCTCTGGAAACACCATATATTTT. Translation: CASSSGTGGKGPSGNTIYF.

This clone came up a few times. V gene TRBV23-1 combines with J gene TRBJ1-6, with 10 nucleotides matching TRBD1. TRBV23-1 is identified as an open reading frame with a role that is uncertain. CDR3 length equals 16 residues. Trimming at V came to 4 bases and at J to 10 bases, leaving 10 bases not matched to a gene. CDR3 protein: CASSRPWDRGRSPLHF. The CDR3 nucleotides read TGCGCCAGCAGTCGGCCCTGGGACAGGGGAAGGTCACCCCTCCACTTT.

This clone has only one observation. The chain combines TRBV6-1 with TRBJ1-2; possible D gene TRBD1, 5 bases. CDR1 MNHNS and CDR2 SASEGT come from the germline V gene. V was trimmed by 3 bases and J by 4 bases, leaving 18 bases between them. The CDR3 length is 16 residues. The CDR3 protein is CASSEELGGTGYGYTF. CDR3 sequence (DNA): TGTGCCAGCAGTGAGGAGTTGGGGGGAACGGGCTATGGCTACACCTTC.

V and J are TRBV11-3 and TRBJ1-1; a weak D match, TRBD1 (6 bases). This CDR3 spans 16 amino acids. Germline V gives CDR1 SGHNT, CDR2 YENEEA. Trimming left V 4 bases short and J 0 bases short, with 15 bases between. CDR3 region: CASSSGQRVMNTEAFF. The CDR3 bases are TGTGCCAGCAGCTCCGGACAGAGGGTGATGAACACTGAAGCTTTCTTT.

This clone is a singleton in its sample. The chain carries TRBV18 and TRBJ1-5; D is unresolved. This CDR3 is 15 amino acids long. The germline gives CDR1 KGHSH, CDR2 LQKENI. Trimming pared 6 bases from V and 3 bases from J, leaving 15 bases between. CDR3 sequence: CASSPIPQNNQPQHF. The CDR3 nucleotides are TGTGCCAGCTCGCCCATACCCCAGAACAATCAGCCCCAGCATTTT.

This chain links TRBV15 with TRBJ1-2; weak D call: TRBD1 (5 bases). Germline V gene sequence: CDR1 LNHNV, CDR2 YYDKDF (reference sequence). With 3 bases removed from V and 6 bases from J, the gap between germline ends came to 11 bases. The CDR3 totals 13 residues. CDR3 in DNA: TGTGCCACCAGCAGCCCAGGGTTCAATGGCTACACCTTC. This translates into CATSSPGFNGYTF.

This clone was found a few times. CDR3 nucleotides: TGTGCCAGTAGTATAGGGACTGAGGGACTAAAGATCTTCAATGAGCAGTTCTTC. This encodes CASSIGTEGLKIFNEQFF. J is TRBJ2-1 and V is TRBV19; 7 nucleotides align to TRBD2. The CDR3 is 18 residues long. Per the germline V gene, CDR1 is LNHDA and CDR2 is SQIVND (reference sequence). Germline trimming cut 1 base from V and 6 bases from J; bases unmatched to any gene: 15.

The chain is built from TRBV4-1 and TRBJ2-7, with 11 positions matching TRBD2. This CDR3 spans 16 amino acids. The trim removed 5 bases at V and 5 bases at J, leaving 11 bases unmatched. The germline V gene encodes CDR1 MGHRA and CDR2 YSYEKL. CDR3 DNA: TGCGCCAGCAGCAAATCGACCGGGACTAGCGGAGACGAGCAGTACTTC. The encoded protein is CASSKSTGTSGDEQYF.

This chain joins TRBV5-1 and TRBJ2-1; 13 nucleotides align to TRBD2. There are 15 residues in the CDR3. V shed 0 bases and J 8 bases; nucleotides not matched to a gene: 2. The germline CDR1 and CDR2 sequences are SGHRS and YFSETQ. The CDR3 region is CASSLGLAGGYEQFF. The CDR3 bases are TGCGCCAGCAGCTTGGGACTAGCGGGAGGATATGAGCAGTTCTTC. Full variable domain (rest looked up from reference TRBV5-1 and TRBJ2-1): KAGVTQTPRYLIKTRGQQVTLSCSPISGHRSVSWYQQTPGQGLQFLFEYFSETQRNKGNFPGRFSGRQFSNSRSEMNVSTLELGDSALYLCASSLGLAGGYEQFFGPGTRLTVL.

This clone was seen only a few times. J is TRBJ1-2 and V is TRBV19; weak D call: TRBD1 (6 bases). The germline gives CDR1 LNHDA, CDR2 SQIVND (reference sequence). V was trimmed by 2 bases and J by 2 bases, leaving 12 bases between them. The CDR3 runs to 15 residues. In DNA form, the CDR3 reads TGTGCCAGTAGTATATCTAGGACAGACAACTATGGCTACACCTTC. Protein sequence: CASSISRTDNYGYTF.

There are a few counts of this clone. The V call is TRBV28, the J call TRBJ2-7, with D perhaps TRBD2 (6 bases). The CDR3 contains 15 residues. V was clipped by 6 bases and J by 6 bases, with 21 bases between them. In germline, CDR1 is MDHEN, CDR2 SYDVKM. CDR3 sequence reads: CASSSPGLASREQYF. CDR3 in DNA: TGTGCCAGCAGCTCGCCGGGACTCGCCTCGCGCGAGCAGTACTTC.